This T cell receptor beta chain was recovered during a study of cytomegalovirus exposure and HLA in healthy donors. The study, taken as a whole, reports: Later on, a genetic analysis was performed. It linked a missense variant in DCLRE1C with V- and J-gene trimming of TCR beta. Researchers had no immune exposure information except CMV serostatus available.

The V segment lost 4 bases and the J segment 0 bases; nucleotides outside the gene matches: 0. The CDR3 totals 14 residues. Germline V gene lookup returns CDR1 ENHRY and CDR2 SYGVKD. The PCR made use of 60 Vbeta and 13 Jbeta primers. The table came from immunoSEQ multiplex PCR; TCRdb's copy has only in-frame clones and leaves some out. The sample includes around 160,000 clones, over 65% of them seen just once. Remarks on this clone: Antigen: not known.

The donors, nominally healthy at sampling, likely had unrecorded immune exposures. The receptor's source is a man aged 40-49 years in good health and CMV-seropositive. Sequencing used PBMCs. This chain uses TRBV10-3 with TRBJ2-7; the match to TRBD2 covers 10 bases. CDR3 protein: CAISGLAGSYEQYF. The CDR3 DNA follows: TGTGCCATCAGTGGACTAGCGGGCTCCTACGAGCAGTACTTC.